This record covers a single TCR beta chain. The sample comes from a study of T and B cells in COVID-19 patients. BIOMED2 TRB-A/B primer pools were used in multiplex TRB PCR. One entry per CDR3 protein, called by TCRdb with MiXCR from the multiplex PCR reads. The table shows approximately 11,000 distinct CDR3 sequences, with 25% to 30% occurring only once. V was pared by 3 bases and J by 7 bases, with 14 bases of the junction left unmatched. The germline CDR1 and CDR2 sequences are GTSNPN and SVGIG (reference sequence). CDR3 length equals 15 residues. Blood genomic DNA input for TRB amplification was about 240-500 ng.

The chain combines TRBV30 with TRBJ1-2; TRBD1 aligns across 7 bases. The clonotype originates from a human donor who had recovered from COVID-19. The sequencing input was blood. The CDR3 sequence is CAWSVTSTGKGGYTF. CDR3 bases: TGTGCCTGGAGCGTGACGTCGACAGGGAAGGGTGGCTACACCTTC.